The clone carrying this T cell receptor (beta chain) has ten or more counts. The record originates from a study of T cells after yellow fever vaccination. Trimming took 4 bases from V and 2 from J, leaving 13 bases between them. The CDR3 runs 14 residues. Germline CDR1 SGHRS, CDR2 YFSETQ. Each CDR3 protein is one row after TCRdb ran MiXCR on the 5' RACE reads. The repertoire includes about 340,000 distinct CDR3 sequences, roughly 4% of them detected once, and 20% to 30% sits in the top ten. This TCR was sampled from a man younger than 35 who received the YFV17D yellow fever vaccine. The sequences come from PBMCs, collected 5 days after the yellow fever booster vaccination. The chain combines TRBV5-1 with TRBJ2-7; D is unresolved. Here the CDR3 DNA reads TGCGCCAGCAGCCCGAGTAAGGCCGCCTACGAGCAGTACTTC. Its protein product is CASSPSKAAYEQYF.